This TCR beta chain was recovered during a study of T cells in localized non-small cell lung cancer. Study conclusions and caveats: Median detection of top 100 tumor clones in adjacent lung was around 59 clones. There was an association of higher blood T cell density with longer overall survival.

The CDR3 has 14 amino acids. CDR1 MNHNS and CDR2 SASEGT come from the germline V gene. With 2 bases removed from V and 7 bases from J, the gap between germline ends came to 15 bases. Assay: immunoSEQ multiplex PCR; the TCRdb copy retains only in-frame clones and omits some. The sample has about 59,000 clones, roughly 90% seen once. This clone was seen once. Its antigen is currently unknown. The clonotype originates from a man between 40 and 70 years old with stage I lung adenocarcinoma. The sample consisted of peripheral blood, taken before any cancer treatment. The rearrangement uses TRBV6-1 and TRBJ2-7; a possible D gene is TRBD2 (6 bases). CDR3: CASSELEGVGEQYF. The CDR3 DNA reads as TGTGCCAGCAGTGAATTGGAGGGAGTAGGGGAGCAGTACTTC.